A single sample gave rise to the 29 T cell receptor beta chains below, sequenced in a study of blood T cell repertoires in COVID-19. Libraries were prepared by immunoSEQ multiplex PCR; TCRdb keeps only in-frame clonotypes and omits some of them. Of 330,000 or so clones listed, 87% are singletons. Material: PBMCs or T cells enriched from blood (not recorded which). All receptors come from a woman in her thirties who had recovered from COVID-19.

This chain connects TRBV6-2 or TRBV6-3 to TRBJ2-2, with a possible D match to TRBD1 (6 bases). The V end lost 2 bases, the J end lost 1 base, and 17 bases lay between the germline ends. CDR3 size: 18 residues. Germline loops: CDR1 MNHEY, CDR2 SVGEGT. The CDR3 sequence is CASSYPPGQLRNTGELFF. CDR3 in DNA: TGTGCCAGCAGTTACCCTCCCGGACAGCTACGGAACACCGGGGAGCTGTTTTTT.

The V and J genes are TRBV5-1 and TRBJ2-2, with 11 bases that match TRBD1. This CDR3 spans 15 amino acids. Germline lookup yields CDR1 SGHRS and CDR2 YFSETQ. Trimming cost V 3 bases and J 4 bases; bases outside gene matches: 2. This CDR3 reads CASSSGTGGTGELFF. CDR3 coding DNA: TGCGCCAGCAGCTCCGGGACAGGGGGCACCGGGGAGCTGTTTTTT.

A remark on this clone: Germline is not matched at one junction end, which may reflect a read error. V usage is TRBV7-9 and J usage is TRBJ1-2; no firm D call. Germline V gene sequence: CDR1 SEHNR, CDR2 FQNEAQ (reference sequence). CDR3 length equals 12 residues. CDR3: CASSLAEGAYSF. The DNA of the CDR3 is TGTGCCAGCAGCTTAGCGGAGGGAGCTTACTCTTTC.

This CDR3 reads CASSQDREPGNTIYF. CDR3 sequence (DNA): TGTGCCAGCAGCCAAGATCGGGAGCCAGGAAACACCATATATTTT. This sequence joins TRBV3-1 (or the pseudogene TRBV3-2) and TRBJ1-3; D ambiguous. The germline V gene has CDR1 LGHDT and CDR2 YNNKEL (reference sequence). The CDR3 is 15 amino acids. Trimming took 0 bases from V and 4 from J, leaving 10 bases between them.

This chain links TRBV5-4 with TRBJ2-2; weak D call: TRBD1 (6 bases). CDR1 SGHNT and CDR2 YYREEE come from the germline V gene (reference sequence). Trimming removed 4 bases at V and 0 bases at J, with 16 bases between. This CDR3 has 17 amino acids. CDR3 amino acids: CASSPAPQGSNTGELFF. The CDR3 DNA is TGTGCCAGCAGCCCAGCACCACAGGGCTCGAACACCGGGGAGCTGTTTTTT.

This clone is a singleton in its sample. The CDR3 sequence: CASSLGAWEGELFF. CDR3 coding DNA: TGTGCCAGCAGCTTGGGTGCCTGGGAGGGGGAGCTGTTTTTT. The chain links TRBV5-5 to TRBJ2-2, with TRBD2 as a possible D gene (5 bases). This CDR3 is built from 14 residues. V lost 0 bases to trimming and J lost 8 bases, with 11 bases between them. The germline V gene encodes CDR1 SGHKS and CDR2 YYEKEE (reference sequence).

CDR3 nucleotides: TGTGCCAGCAGCGAGACAGGGTTTTACTCTGGGGCCAACGTCCTGACTTTC. Translated, it gives CASSETGFYSGANVLTF. The chain combines TRBV2 with TRBJ2-6; 7 nucleotides match TRBD1. V trimming: 6 bases; J trimming: 0 bases; junction bases outside the gene matches: 8. In germline, CDR1 is SNHLY, CDR2 FYNNEI. CDR3 length: 17 amino acids.

J is TRBJ2-1 and V is TRBV7-6; 11 bases line up with TRBD2. The CDR3 consists of 16 residues. Germline-derived CDR1 and CDR2 are SGHVS and FNYEAQ. J lost 4 bases, V lost 4 bases, and 6 bases had no gene match. CDR3 nucleotides: TGTGCCAGCAGCTCCCTGGGACTAGCGGTTTACAATGAGCAGTTCTTC. It codes for CASSSLGLAVYNEQFF.

The V gene is TRBV5-4, the J gene TRBJ1-4; tentatively, D is TRBD1 (6 bases). The CDR3 runs to 17 residues. Trimming stripped 3 bases from V and 0 bases from J, with 15 bases between. Germline lookup yields CDR1 SGHNT and CDR2 YYREEE (reference sequence). The CDR3 sequence is CASSWTGGGATNEKLFF. The CDR3 DNA reads as TGTGCCAGCAGCTGGACCGGGGGGGGCGCAACTAATGAAAAACTGTTTTTT.

V gene TRBV5-6 combines with J gene TRBJ1-2; D may be TRBD1 (6 bases). V was shortened by 5 bases and J by 2 bases, with 16 bases between the two germline ends. Germline V gene data show CDR1 as SGHDT and CDR2 as YYEEEE. The CDR3 runs 15 residues. CDR3 coding DNA: TGTGCCAGCAGGCCTGAGGGGGTGGGCAACTATGGCTACACCTTC. It encodes CASRPEGVGNYGYTF.

The rearrangement uses TRBV27 and TRBJ2-1; 10 nucleotides line up with TRBD2. This CDR3 region has 15 residues. Trimming at V came to 2 bases and at J to 4 bases, leaving 2 bases not matched to a gene. Germline V gene sequence: CDR1 MNHEY, CDR2 SMNVEV (reference sequence). In DNA, the CDR3 is TGTGCCAGCAGTTTAGTACTAGCGGGGTACAATGAGCAGTTCTTC. Residues: CASSLVLAGYNEQFF.

The chain recombines TRBV5-1 with TRBJ1-5; 7 bases are a match to TRBD1. V lost 4 bases and J lost 3; bases outside the gene matches: 4. Germline loops: CDR1 SGHRS, CDR2 YFSETQ. The CDR3 totals 14 residues. The DNA for the CDR3 is TGCGCCAGCAGCCCCGGGACAGACAATCAGCCCCAGCATTTT. Its translation: CASSPGTDNQPQHF.

The sample holds a few counts of this clone. The rearrangement links TRBV28 to TRBJ2-7; 10 nucleotides match TRBD1. J lost 2 bases, V lost 6 bases, and 1 base had no gene match. This CDR3 is built from 13 residues. Germline values: CDR1 MDHEN, CDR2 SYDVKM. The CDR3 region has the DNA TGTGCCAGCAGCGACAGGGGGCCCTACGAGCAGTACTTC. Protein: CASSDRGPYEQYF.

This sequence joins TRBV7-9 and TRBJ1-1, with 10 bases fitting TRBD1. CDR3 length: 17 residues. CDR1 is SEHNR and CDR2 is FQNEAQ in the germline V gene (reference sequence). V shed 3 bases, J shed 5 bases, and the junction held 12 bases outside the gene matches. In nucleotides, the CDR3 is TGTGCCAGCAGCTTCGGGAGCTTCCGGGACAGGGGTACTGAAGCTTTCTTT. It encodes CASSFGSFRDRGTEAFF.

The rearrangement joins TRBV28 to TRBJ1-2; no clear D gene. V was pared by 3 bases and J by 2 bases, with 7 bases between. CDR1 is MDHEN and CDR2 is SYDVKM in the germline V gene. The CDR3 spans 13 residues. The chain's CDR3 is CASSLWRNYGYTF. CDR3 nucleotides: TGTGCCAGCAGTTTGTGGAGAAACTATGGCTACACCTTC.

This chain joins TRBV28 and TRBJ1-6; a possible D gene is TRBD1 (6 bases). The germline V gene has CDR1 MDHEN and CDR2 SYDVKM. Trimming removed 7 bases at V and 8 bases at J, with 12 bases between. This CDR3 is built from 13 residues. CDR3 sequence reads: CASTGQRDSPLHF. The CDR3 nucleotides are TGTGCCAGCACTGGACAGAGAGATTCACCCCTCCACTTT.

V and J are TRBV5-4 and TRBJ1-4; D is undetermined. Germline V CDR1 and CDR2: SGHNT, YYREEE (reference sequence). Trimming pared 0 bases from V and 0 bases from J, leaving 21 bases between. The CDR3 spans 20 residues. CDR3 region: CASSLGPRAGRPSTNEKLFF. CDR3 coding DNA: TGTGCCAGCAGCTTGGGGCCCCGGGCGGGGAGACCGTCAACTAATGAAAAACTGTTTTTT.

The V and J genes are TRBV5-1 and TRBJ1-6, with D hard to call. Trimming pared 4 bases from V and 0 bases from J, leaving 8 bases between. Germline V gene data show CDR1 as SGHRS and CDR2 as YFSETQ. The CDR3 runs to 15 residues. This CDR3 reads CASSPVISYNSPLHF. CDR3 DNA sequence: TGCGCCAGCAGCCCAGTCATCTCCTATAATTCACCCCTCCACTTT.

Here the CDR3 reads CASRVTGTTAYEQYF. CDR3 sequence (DNA): TGTGCCAGCAGGGTAACCGGGACTACCGCCTACGAGCAGTACTTC. The chain has TRBV2 and TRBJ2-7, with 7 bases lining up with TRBD2. CDR1 and CDR2 from the germline V gene are SNHLY and FYNNEI. This CDR3 contains 15 residues. Germline trimming cut 6 bases from V and 2 bases from J; bases unmatched to any gene: 10.

J is TRBJ2-2 and V is TRBV6-5, with D perhaps TRBD2 (6 bases). The CDR3 runs to 16 residues. Germline CDR1 is MNHEY and CDR2 is SVGAGI. V lost 2 bases to trimming and J lost 4 bases, with 14 bases between them. The chain's CDR3 is CASSYPGGTVTGELFF. The CDR3 nucleotides read TGTGCCAGCAGTTACCCTGGCGGGACTGTCACCGGGGAGCTGTTTTTT.

This sequence joins TRBV2 and TRBJ2-7; D gene ambiguous. The CDR3 is made up of 13 amino acids. Between the trimmed V and J ends, which lost 4 bases and 1 base, there was a span of 8 bases. Germline loops: CDR1 SNHLY, CDR2 FYNNEI. Here the CDR3 reads CASSVYISYEQYF. The CDR3, as DNA: TGTGCCAGCAGTGTGTACATATCCTACGAGCAGTACTTC.

This clone was found once. The rearrangement joins TRBV7-3 to TRBJ2-2; TRBD2 is a possible D gene (5 bases). V was pared by 4 bases and J by 4 bases, with 16 bases between. The V gene's germline CDR1 is SGHTA and CDR2 FQGTGA. CDR3 length: 16 residues. Here the CDR3 reads CASSSTNGGATGELFF. The CDR3 DNA is TGTGCCAGCAGCTCAACCAACGGAGGTGCCACCGGGGAGCTGTTTTTT. The variable domain in full, with the rest retrieved from reference TRBV7-3 and TRBJ2-2, is GAGVSQTPSNKVTEKGKYVELRCDPISGHTALYWYRQSLGQGPEFLIYFQGTGAADDSGLPNDRFFAVRPEGSVSTLKIQRTERGDSAVYLCASSSTNGGATGELFFGEGSRLTVL.

The CDR3 loop is CASSPTLDRGLGNQPQHF. The CDR3 coding sequence is TGTGCCAGCTCACCGACCCTCGACAGGGGGCTTGGCAATCAGCCCCAGCATTTT. The chain recombines TRBV18 with TRBJ1-5, with TRBD1 identical over 10 bases. V shed 3 bases, J shed 2 bases, and the junction held 10 bases outside the gene matches. CDR1 KGHSH and CDR2 LQKENI come from the germline V gene. The CDR3 loop spans 18 amino acids.

V gene TRBV19 combines with J gene TRBJ1-1; D might be TRBD1 (5 bases). Germline CDR1 LNHDA, CDR2 SQIVND (reference sequence). Trimming removed 10 bases from V and 3 bases from J, with 18 bases in between. CDR3 length: 14 amino acids. The CDR3 sequence: CATGGDWAYTEAFF. CDR3 in DNA: TGTGCCACGGGGGGGGATTGGGCCTACACTGAAGCTTTCTTT. Complete variable domain (other parts from reference TRBV19 and TRBJ1-1): DGGITQSPKYLFRKEGQNVTLSCEQNLNHDAMYWYRQDPGQGLRLIYYSQIVNDFQKGDIAEGYSVSREKKESFPLTVTSAQKNPTAFYLCATGGDWAYTEAFFGQGTRLTVV.

This clone was counted once. This same CDR3 is encoded by further DNA sequences in the sample. The V call is TRBV18, the J call TRBJ2-3, with no clear D. The V end was cut by 3 bases, the J end by 4 bases, with 5 bases between. Germline CDR1 and CDR2: KGHSH and LQKENI. CDR3 length: 12 amino acids. CDR3 in amino acids: CASSPAADTQYF. CDR3 nucleotides: TGTGCCAGCTCACCGGCCGCAGATACGCAGTATTTT.

CDR3 protein: CASSEALASGYTF. CDR3 bases: TGTGCCAGCAGTGAAGCCCTCGCCAGTGGCTACACCTTC. V is TRBV2 and J is TRBJ1-2; no clear D gene. Germline values: CDR1 SNHLY, CDR2 FYNNEI. V was shortened by 0 bases and J by 7 bases, with 9 bases between the two germline ends. This CDR3 region has 13 residues.

The rearrangement links TRBV11-2 to TRBJ1-2; D uncertain. Germline V lookup: CDR1 SGHAT, CDR2 FQNNGV. V dropped 0 bases and J dropped 6 bases, with 8 bases sitting between them. The CDR3 sequence is 13 residues long. CDR3 loop: CASSLDLRNGYTF. The CDR3 bases are TGTGCCAGCAGCTTAGATCTGCGAAATGGCTACACCTTC.

The rearrangement uses TRBV3-1 (or the pseudogene TRBV3-2) and TRBJ1-4; D remains ambiguous. The CDR3 length is 12 residues. V dropped 2 bases and J dropped 7 bases, with 5 bases sitting between them. CDR1 is LGHDT, CDR2 YNNKEL, per germline (reference sequence). The CDR3 nucleotides read TGTGCCAGCAGCCAATACAGTGAAAAACTGTTTTTT. Its protein is CASSQYSEKLFF.

This clone was picked up a small number of times. The rearrangement uses TRBV24-1 and TRBJ2-7; perhaps TRBD1 as D (7 bases). The CDR3 sequence is 15 residues long. V shed 5 bases and J shed 2 bases, with 15 bases lying between them. The germline gives CDR1 KGHDR, CDR2 SFDVKD. In DNA form, the CDR3 reads TGTGCCACCAGTGTTGGCGGGACAGCCCCCTACGAGCAGTACTTC. This codes for CATSVGGTAPYEQYF.